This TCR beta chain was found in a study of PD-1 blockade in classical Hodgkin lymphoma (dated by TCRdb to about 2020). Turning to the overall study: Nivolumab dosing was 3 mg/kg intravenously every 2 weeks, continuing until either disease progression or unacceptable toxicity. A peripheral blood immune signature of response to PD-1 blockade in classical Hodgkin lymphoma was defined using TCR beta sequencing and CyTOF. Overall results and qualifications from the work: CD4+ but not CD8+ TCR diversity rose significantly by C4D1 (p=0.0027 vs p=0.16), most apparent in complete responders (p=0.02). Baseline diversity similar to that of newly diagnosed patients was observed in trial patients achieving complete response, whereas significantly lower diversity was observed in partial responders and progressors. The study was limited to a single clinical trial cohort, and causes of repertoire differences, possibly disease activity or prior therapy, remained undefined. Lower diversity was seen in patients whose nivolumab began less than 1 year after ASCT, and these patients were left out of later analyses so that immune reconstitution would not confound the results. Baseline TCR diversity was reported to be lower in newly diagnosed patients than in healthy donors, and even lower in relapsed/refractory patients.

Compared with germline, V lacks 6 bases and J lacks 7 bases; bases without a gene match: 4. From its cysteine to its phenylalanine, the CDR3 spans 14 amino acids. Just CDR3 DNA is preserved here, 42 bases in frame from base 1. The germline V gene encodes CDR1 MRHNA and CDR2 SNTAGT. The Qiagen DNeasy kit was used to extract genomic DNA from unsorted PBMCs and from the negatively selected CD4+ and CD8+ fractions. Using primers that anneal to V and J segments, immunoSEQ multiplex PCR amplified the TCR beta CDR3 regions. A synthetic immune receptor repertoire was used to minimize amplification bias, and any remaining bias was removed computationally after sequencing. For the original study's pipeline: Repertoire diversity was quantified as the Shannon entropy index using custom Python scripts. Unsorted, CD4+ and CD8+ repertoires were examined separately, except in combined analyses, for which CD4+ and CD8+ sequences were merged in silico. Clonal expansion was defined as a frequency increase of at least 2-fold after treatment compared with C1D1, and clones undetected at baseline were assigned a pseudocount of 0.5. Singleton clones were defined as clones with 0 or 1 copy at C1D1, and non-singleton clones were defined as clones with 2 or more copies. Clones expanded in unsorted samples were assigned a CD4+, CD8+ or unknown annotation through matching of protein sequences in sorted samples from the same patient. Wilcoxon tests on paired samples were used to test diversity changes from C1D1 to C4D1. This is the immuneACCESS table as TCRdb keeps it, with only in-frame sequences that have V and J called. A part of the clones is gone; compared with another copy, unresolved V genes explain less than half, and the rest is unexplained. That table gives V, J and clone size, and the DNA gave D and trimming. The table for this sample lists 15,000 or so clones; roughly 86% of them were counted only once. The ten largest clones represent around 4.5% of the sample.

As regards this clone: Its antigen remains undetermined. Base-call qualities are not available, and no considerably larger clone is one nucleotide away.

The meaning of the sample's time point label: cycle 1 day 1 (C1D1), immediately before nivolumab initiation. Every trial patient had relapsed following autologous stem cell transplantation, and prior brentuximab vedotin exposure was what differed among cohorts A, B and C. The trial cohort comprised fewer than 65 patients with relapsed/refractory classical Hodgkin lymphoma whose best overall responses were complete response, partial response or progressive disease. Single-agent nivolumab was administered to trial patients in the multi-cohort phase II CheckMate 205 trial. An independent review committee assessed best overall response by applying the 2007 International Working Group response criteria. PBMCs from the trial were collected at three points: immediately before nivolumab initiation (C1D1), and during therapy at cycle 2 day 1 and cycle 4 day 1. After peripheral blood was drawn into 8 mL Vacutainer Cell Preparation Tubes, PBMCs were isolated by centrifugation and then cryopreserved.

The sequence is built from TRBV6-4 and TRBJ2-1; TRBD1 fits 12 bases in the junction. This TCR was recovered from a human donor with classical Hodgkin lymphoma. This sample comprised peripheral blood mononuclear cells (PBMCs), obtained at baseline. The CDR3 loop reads CASRGTGGKNEQFF. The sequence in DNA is TGTGCCAGCAGGGGGACAGGGGGCAAAAATGAGCAGTTCTTC.